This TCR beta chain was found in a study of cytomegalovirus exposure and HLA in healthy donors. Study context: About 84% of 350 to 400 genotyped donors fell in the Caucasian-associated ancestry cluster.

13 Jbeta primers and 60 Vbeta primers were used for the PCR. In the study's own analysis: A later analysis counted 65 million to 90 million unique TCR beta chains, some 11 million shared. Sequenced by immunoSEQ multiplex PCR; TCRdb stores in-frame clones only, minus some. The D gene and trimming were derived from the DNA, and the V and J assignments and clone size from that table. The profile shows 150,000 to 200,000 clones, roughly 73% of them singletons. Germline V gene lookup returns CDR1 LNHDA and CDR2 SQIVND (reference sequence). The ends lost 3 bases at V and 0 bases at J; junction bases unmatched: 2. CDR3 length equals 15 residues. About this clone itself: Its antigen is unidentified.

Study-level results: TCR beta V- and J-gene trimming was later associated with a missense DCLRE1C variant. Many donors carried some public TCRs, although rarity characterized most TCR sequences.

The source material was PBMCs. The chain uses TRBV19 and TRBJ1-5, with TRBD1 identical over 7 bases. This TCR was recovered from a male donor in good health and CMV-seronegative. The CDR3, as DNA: TGTGCCAGTAGTATTGGGACAGATAGCAATCAGCCCCAGCATTTT. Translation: CASSIGTDSNQPQHF. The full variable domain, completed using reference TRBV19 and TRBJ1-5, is DGGITQSPKYLFRKEGQNVTLSCEQNLNHDAMYWYRQDPGQGLRLIYYSQIVNDFQKGDIAEGYSVSREKKESFPLTVTSAQKNPTAFYLCASSIGTDSNQPQHFGDGTRLSIL.